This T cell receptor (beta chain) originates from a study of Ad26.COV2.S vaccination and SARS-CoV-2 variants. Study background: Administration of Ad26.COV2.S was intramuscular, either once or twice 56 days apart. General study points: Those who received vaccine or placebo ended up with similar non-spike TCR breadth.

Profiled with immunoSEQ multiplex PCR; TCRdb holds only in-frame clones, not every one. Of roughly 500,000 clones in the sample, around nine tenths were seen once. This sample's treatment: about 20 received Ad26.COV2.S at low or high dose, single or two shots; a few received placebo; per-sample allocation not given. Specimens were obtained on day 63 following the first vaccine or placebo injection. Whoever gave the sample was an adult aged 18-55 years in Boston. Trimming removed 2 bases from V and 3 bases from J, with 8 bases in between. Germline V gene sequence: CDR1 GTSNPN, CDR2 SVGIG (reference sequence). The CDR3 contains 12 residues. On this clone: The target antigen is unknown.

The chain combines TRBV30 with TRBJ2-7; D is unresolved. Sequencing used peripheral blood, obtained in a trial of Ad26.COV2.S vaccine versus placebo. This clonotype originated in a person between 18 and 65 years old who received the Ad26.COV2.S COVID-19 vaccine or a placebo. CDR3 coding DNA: TGTGCCTGGAGTAAAGGCAGCTACGAGCAGTACTTC. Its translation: CAWSKGSYEQYF.